This T cell receptor beta chain stems from a study of blood T cell repertoires in COVID-19 (dated by TCRdb to 2018 to 2021). In the study overall: The collaborator samples originated in the United States, Italy and Spain and spanned the acute and convalescent phases of COVID-19. The prospective study material was composed of cDNA or gDNA derived from T cells, B-cell-depleted T cells, or PBMCs. Subjects who had been exposed to COVID-19, were actively infected with it, or had recovered from it provided the deeply sampled blood TCRbeta repertoires that made up the dataset. The repertoires were released in a freely available public database meant as a resource for research on the immune response to SARS-CoV-2. The samples were drawn from two sources: the first 160 participants of the ongoing ImmuneRACE study, and 1,200 or so subjects contributed by 6 global collaborators. Nearly every sample came with metadata listing a de-identified subject ID, COVID-19 status, age in years and sex. Where HLA class I and class II types were available, the types were taken from metadata supplied by the sample provider, not from assay-based typing.

The collaborating institutions used their own protocols to collect whole blood in K2EDTA tubes. For TCRbeta analysis, collaborators shipped samples as frozen whole blood, isolated PBMCs, or DNA extracted from either of those sample types. The investigation overall reported the following: The quantity of clinical and demographic metadata differed by source and by participant and was supplied without curation.

The immunoSEQ Assay, a bias-controlled multiplex PCR, was used to amplify TCRbeta CDR3 regions from genomic DNA. On the authors' methods: The number of nucleated cells in each sample was estimated from the amplification of reference gene primers within the assay. Sequence reads were collapsed and filtered to measure the absolute abundance of every unique TCRbeta CDR3 rearrangement. For each sample, productive Simpson clonality was calculated by taking the square root of Simpson's diversity index across productive rearrangements. This is the immuneACCESS table as TCRdb keeps it, with only in-frame sequences that have V and J called. A part of the clones is gone; compared with another copy, unresolved V genes explain less than half, and the rest is unexplained. V and J calls and clone size are copied from that table; D and trimming were computed from the DNA. This sample is represented by roughly 32,000 clones; roughly 80% of them were singletons. Jointly, the top ten make up about 15% of the sample.

From the cysteine up to the phenylalanine, the CDR3 has a length of 19 residues. The CDR3 DNA has 57 bases and is translated from base 1. Points on this clone: The specificity of this receptor is unknown. No qualities accompany the bases; no much larger clone lies one base away.

Sequencing input: peripheral blood. This TCR derives from a man at least 80 years old with active or convalescent COVID-19. The rearranged chain carries TRBV21-1 and TRBJ1-5. TRBV21-1 is an annotated pseudogene. This receptor has the CDR3 CASSVRKPPRSGGNQPQHF. The sequenced DNA: TGTGCCAGCAGCGTCCGAAAGCCTCCTAGGTCCGGGGGCAATCAGCCCCAGCATTTT.